This T cell receptor (beta chain) was found in a study of Ad26.COV2.S vaccination and SARS-CoV-2 variants. Looking at the study overall: The Ad26.COV2.S arm of the COV1001 trial was where the donor was placed. General study points: Ad26.COV2.S recipients had broader spike-specific TCRs (P = 0.0014). Analyses of TCR breadth and depth may have underestimated total T cell responses.

Clones were read by immunoSEQ multiplex PCR, and TCRdb kept only the in-frame ones, dropping some. The repertoire has 300,000 to 400,000 clones, more than 75% of them found once; the top ten carry about 3%. Specified treatment: some 20 received Ad26.COV2.S at low or high dose, single or two shots; 5 received placebo; per-sample allocation not given. After the first vaccine or placebo injection, samples were drawn on day 63. The individual, an adult aged 18-55 years, was a donor in Boston. With regard to this clone: Antigen: not known.

This CDR3 contains 13 residues. With 4 bases removed from V and 2 bases from J, the gap between germline ends came to 5 bases. CDR1 and CDR2 from the germline V gene are LGHDT and YNNKEL (reference sequence). The chain links TRBV3-1 (or the pseudogene TRBV3-2) to TRBJ2-2, with D unclear. The receptor comes from a person between 18 and 59 years old who received the Ad26.COV2.S COVID-19 vaccine or a placebo. Sequences were derived from peripheral blood, sampled in a trial of Ad26.COV2.S vaccine versus placebo. The CDR3 region is CASSLINTGELFF. The CDR3 DNA reads as TGTGCCAGCAGCCTGATTAACACCGGGGAGCTGTTTTTT.